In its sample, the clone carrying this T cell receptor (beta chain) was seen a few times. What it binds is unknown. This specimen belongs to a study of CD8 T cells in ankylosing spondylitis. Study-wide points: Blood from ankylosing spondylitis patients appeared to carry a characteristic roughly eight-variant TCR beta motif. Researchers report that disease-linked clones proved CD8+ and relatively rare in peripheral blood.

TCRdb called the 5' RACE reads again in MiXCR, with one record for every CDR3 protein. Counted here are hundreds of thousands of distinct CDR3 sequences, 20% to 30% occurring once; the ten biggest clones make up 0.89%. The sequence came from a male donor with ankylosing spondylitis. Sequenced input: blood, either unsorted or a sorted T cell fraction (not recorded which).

The CDR3: CSASRLGVADTQYF. DNA of the CDR3: TGCAGTGCTAGCAGACTGGGGGTCGCAGATACGCAGTATTTT. The chain uses TRBV20-1 and TRBJ2-3; D is possibly TRBD1 or TRBD2 (5 bases each). The CDR3 length is 14 residues. The germline CDR1 and CDR2 sequences are DFQATT and SNEGSKA (reference sequence). V lost 3 bases to trimming and J lost 4 bases, with 14 bases between them.